The entry below gives a single TCR beta chain sequence along with its context. The antigen remains undetermined. The CDR3 has 14 residues. V was pared by 4 bases and J by 2 bases, with 8 bases between. Per germline, CDR1 MNHNS and CDR2 SASEGT. There were TCR beta CDR3 regions amplified from RNA transcripts. Researchers ran a first-round RT-PCR on the TCR CDR3 using the HTBI primer set. TCRdb used MiXCR to reprocess the multiplex PCR reads, holding one entry per CDR3 protein. The table includes a few hundred thousand distinct CDR3 sequences, approximately 22% detected once. The data originate from a study of T cells in Graves' hyperthyroidism and ophthalmopathy. About the study: Blood from the periphery was taken at initial diagnosis, before any treatment.

General study results and limits: Most thyroid clonotypes with frequency above 0.001 were detected in blood. Using 13 V-J features, a model discriminated ophthalmopathy from stable hyperthyroidism.

Sequenced sample: blood. The receptor was isolated from a woman aged 70-85 years with Graves' ophthalmopathy. V gene TRBV6-1 combines with J gene TRBJ2-2; D gene unclear. CDR3 bases: TGTGCCAGCAGTGCCCTATTTAACACCGGGGAGCTGTTTTTT. Protein sequence: CASSALFNTGELFF.